This T cell receptor beta chain was retrieved from a study of immune evolution from preneoplasia to lung adenocarcinoma (dated by TCRdb to the early 2020s). Background on the whole study: HLA loss of heterozygosity was observed in roughly 6.8%, 16% and 36% of AIS, MIA and ADC lesions, respectively, and was not observed in any AAH lesions. The study combined immune gene expression, TCR sequencing and multiplex immunofluorescence to profile immune contexture across lung adenocarcinoma precursors and invasive adenocarcinoma. Resected precursor lesions (AAH, AIS, MIA) and invasive adenocarcinomas were compared with paired morphologically normal lung tissue. Sample size was determined by specimen availability and not by a prior power calculation. The immune data were combined with whole exome sequencing and methylation data from the same cohort of nodules. A total of some 48 patients with pulmonary nodules who underwent surgical resection were included in the overall cohort. TCR sequencing data came from approximately 56 patients. It was reported in the study that 90 to 120 samples were used for TCR sequencing. POLYSOLVER was used to infer Class I HLA alleles from exome data, and LOHHLA was used to detect allele-specific HLA loss.

In the case of this clone: This clone's antigen is unknown. The record has no base qualities; no much larger clone is one base away.

Based on the germline V gene, the CDR1 and CDR2 sequences are MNHEY and SVGAGI. The junction shows trimming of 7 bases on V and 6 bases on J, and the gene matches do not reach 5 bases of it. The CDR3 has 13 amino acids, counting the end cysteine and phenylalanine. Of the read, only the CDR3 DNA is kept; its 39 bases are in frame from base 1. Patients underwent resection in Japan or China between the mid-2010s and the late 2010s. Histologic diagnosis of each case was confirmed independently by two lung cancer pathologists on H&E slides. To enrich premalignant or tumor cells for nucleic acid extraction, macro-dissection was performed after pathologic assessment. The AllPrep DNA/RNA FFPE Kit was used to isolate DNA from FFPE tissue. Study-wide conclusions, independent of this receptor: The findings reflected association rather than direct causation, and larger cohorts with long-term follow-up and longitudinal biopsies were considered necessary. Because all patients were from Japan and China, applicability to Western populations was uncertain. Top T cell clone frequencies were highest in normal lung and appeared to decrease progressively from AAH through AIS, MIA and invasive adenocarcinoma. The highest T cell clonality was observed in KRAS-mutant nodules compared with EGFR-mutant or double wild-type lesions. Clonality was highest in normal lung, while later-stage lesions appeared to show lower clonality but higher T cell density and diversity.

The immunoSEQ hsTCRbeta Kit was used to sequence TCR beta CDR3 regions from DNA. The paper's data handling went like this. The ImmunoSEQ Analyzer was used to analyse the TCR sequencing data. T cell clonality was defined as 1 minus Pielou's evenness, as computed on productive rearrangements. To measure T cell diversity, the inverse Simpson index was applied to productive templates. T cell density was defined as TCR beta template counts normalized to usable DNA, with usable DNA estimated by amplifying and sequencing housekeeping genes. Two-sided Kruskal-Wallis tests were used to compare TCR metrics between histologic stages. This is the immuneACCESS table as TCRdb keeps it, with only in-frame sequences that have V and J called. A part of the clones is gone; compared with another copy, unresolved V genes explain less than half, and the rest is unexplained. V, J and clone size derive from that table, while D and trimming were established from the DNA sequence. The sample profile shows under 11,000 clones; 60% to 85% of them were found once. Roughly 3.6% of the sample is taken by the ten largest.

Sequencing was done on a sample of FFPE minimally invasive lung adenocarcinoma tissue. This specimen's cell subset or site label, per the study, means: micro-invasive lung adenocarcinoma (MIA). The receptor was isolated from a person aged 60-79 years with lung adenocarcinoma. The rearranged segments are TRBV6-5 and TRBJ2-2; TRBD1 aligns with 7 central bases. The CDR3 here reads CASTNRGPGELFF. In nucleotide form, the sequence is TGTGCCAGCACTAACAGGGGCCCCGGGGAGCTGTTTTTT.